The rows below give T cell receptor beta chains drawn from one sample of a study of blood T cell repertoires in COVID-19. The repertoire was sequenced with immunoSEQ multiplex PCR; TCRdb's copy has only in-frame clones and lacks some. The sample contains 390,000 or so clones, 85% to 90% of which appear only once. The material sequenced was PBMCs or T cells enriched from blood (not recorded which). The receptors shown here come from a woman aged 45-65 years who had recovered from COVID-19. Each CDR3 is given with its conserved first and last residue. The order of the fields is D gene, V gene, J gene, clone size, CDR3 length, CDR3 DNA, CDR3 protein. A D gene is named only where the DNA matches it firmly. Only part of the rows carry a size: once, few, many, or a class if the clone is expanded.

d_call: -; v_call: TRBV7-8; j_call: TRBJ1-5; clone_size: -; cdr3_length: 14; cdr3_nt: TGTGCCAGCAGCTTCGGCAGACAGAATCAGCCCCAGCATTTT; cdr3_aa: CASSFGRQNQPQHF
d_call: -; v_call: TRBV16; j_call: TRBJ1-4; clone_size: -; cdr3_length: 15; cdr3_nt: TGTGCCAGCAGCCAATCCGGGGTAACTAATGAAAAACTGTTTTTT; cdr3_aa: CASSQSGVTNEKLFF
d_call: -; v_call: TRBV7-6; j_call: TRBJ1-3; clone_size: -; cdr3_length: 15; cdr3_nt: TGTGCCAGCAGCTTAGGTCGGGGAAATGAAAACACCATATATTTT; cdr3_aa: CASSLGRGNENTIYF
d_call: -; v_call: TRBV6-5; j_call: TRBJ2-3; clone_size: -; cdr3_length: 15; cdr3_nt: TGTGCCAGCAGCCTAAGGGGGGGTTTCACAGATACGCAGTATTTT; cdr3_aa: CASSLRGGFTDTQYF
d_call: -; v_call: TRBV7-9; j_call: TRBJ2-7; clone_size: -; cdr3_length: 12; cdr3_nt: TGTGCCAGCAGTTCCGGTCCCCTCGAGCAGTACTTC; cdr3_aa: CASSSGPLEQYF
d_call: -; v_call: TRBV28; j_call: TRBJ2-1; clone_size: -; cdr3_length: 16; cdr3_nt: TGTGCCAGCAGTCCCCCCGGGGACTTAGTTCACAATGAGCAGTTCTTC; cdr3_aa: CASSPPGDLVHNEQFF
d_call: -; v_call: TRBV7-9; j_call: TRBJ1-2; clone_size: -; cdr3_length: 14; cdr3_nt: TGTGCCAGCAGTAGCGGGGAACTTGCCCGGGGCTACACCTTC; cdr3_aa: CASSSGELARGYTF
d_call: TRBD1; v_call: TRBV14; j_call: TRBJ2-3; clone_size: -; cdr3_length: 18; cdr3_nt: TGTGCCAGCAGCCAAGATCGGGTGGACAGGGTCCTTGCAGATACGCAGTATTTT; cdr3_aa: CASSQDRVDRVLADTQYF
d_call: TRBD1; v_call: TRBV2; j_call: TRBJ1-5; clone_size: -; cdr3_length: 17; cdr3_nt: TGTGCCACGCGGAGGACAGGGGATCCCTATAGCAATCAGCCCCAGCATTTT; cdr3_aa: CATRRTGDPYSNQPQHF
d_call: -; v_call: TRBV7-2; j_call: TRBJ2-2; clone_size: -; cdr3_length: 19; cdr3_nt: TGTGCCAGCAGCTTAGACAGGGTTTTGGGGTTACCGAACACCGGGGAGCTGTTTTTT; cdr3_aa: CASSLDRVLGLPNTGELFF
d_call: -; v_call: TRBV13; j_call: TRBJ2-1; clone_size: -; cdr3_length: 16; cdr3_nt: TGTGCCAGCAGCTTCAGGTCGGGATACCCCTCGGATGAGCAGTTCTTC; cdr3_aa: CASSFRSGYPSDEQFF
d_call: TRBD2; v_call: TRBV3-1/TRBV3-2; j_call: TRBJ2-3; clone_size: -; cdr3_length: 18; cdr3_nt: TGTGCCAGCAGCCGCGGGACTAGCGGGGGTGCTAGCACAGATACGCAGTATTTT; cdr3_aa: CASSRGTSGGASTDTQYF
d_call: TRBD1; v_call: TRBV19; j_call: TRBJ2-5; clone_size: -; cdr3_length: 16; cdr3_nt: TGTGCCAGTACCGACTTTTTTGGGACAGCTCAAGAGACCCAGTACTTC; cdr3_aa: CASTDFFGTAQETQYF
d_call: TRBD1; v_call: TRBV30; j_call: TRBJ1-6; clone_size: once; cdr3_length: 15; cdr3_nt: TGTGCCTGGGACAGGGGAGCCCTCTATAATTCACCCCTCCACTTT; cdr3_aa: CAWDRGALYNSPLHF
d_call: -; v_call: TRBV19; j_call: TRBJ1-1; clone_size: -; cdr3_length: 11; cdr3_nt: TGTGCCAGTTCTTGGGGGGGTGAAGCTTTCTTT; cdr3_aa: CASSWGGEAFF
d_call: -; v_call: TRBV3-1/TRBV3-2; j_call: TRBJ1-2; clone_size: once; cdr3_length: 16; cdr3_nt: TGTGCCAGCAGCCAAGCCGCGACAGGCCACAGCTATGGCTACACCTTC; cdr3_aa: CASSQAATGHSYGYTF
d_call: TRBD2; v_call: TRBV27; j_call: TRBJ2-7; clone_size: -; cdr3_length: 14; cdr3_nt: TGTGCCAGCAGTTTTTCTCCTAGCGGCTACGAGCAGTACTTC; cdr3_aa: CASSFSPSGYEQYF
d_call: TRBD2; v_call: TRBV6-1; j_call: TRBJ2-7; clone_size: -; cdr3_length: 14; cdr3_nt: TGTGCCAGCAGTGAAGCGGGGGGGACGGGGGAGCAGTACTTC; cdr3_aa: CASSEAGGTGEQYF
d_call: TRBD1; v_call: TRBV6-5; j_call: TRBJ1-2; clone_size: -; cdr3_length: 16; cdr3_nt: TGTGCCAGCAGTTACTCAACCGGGACAGGGGTCGATGGCTACACCTTC; cdr3_aa: CASSYSTGTGVDGYTF
d_call: TRBD1; v_call: TRBV18; j_call: TRBJ1-6; clone_size: -; cdr3_length: 15; cdr3_nt: TGTGCCAGCTCACCACAGACAGGGAGAGGTTCACCCCTCCACTTT; cdr3_aa: CASSPQTGRGSPLHF
d_call: -; v_call: TRBV6-5; j_call: TRBJ1-6; clone_size: -; cdr3_length: 13; cdr3_nt: TGTGCCAGCTCTAATTCCTATAATTCACCCCTCCACTTT; cdr3_aa: CASSNSYNSPLHF
d_call: -; v_call: TRBV28; j_call: TRBJ1-4; clone_size: -; cdr3_length: 13; cdr3_nt: TGTGCCAGTTGGGAGGTGTCTAATGAAAAACTGTTTTTT; cdr3_aa: CASWEVSNEKLFF
d_call: -; v_call: TRBV15; j_call: TRBJ1-1; clone_size: -; cdr3_length: 16; cdr3_nt: TGTGCCACCAGCAGAGACCCCAGGGGTGGGTACACTGAAGCTTTCTTT; cdr3_aa: CATSRDPRGGYTEAFF
d_call: -; v_call: TRBV11-1; j_call: TRBJ1-1; clone_size: once; cdr3_length: 15; cdr3_nt: TGTGCCAGCAGCCTAAGTTTCGCAGGGAACACTGAAGCTTTCTTT; cdr3_aa: CASSLSFAGNTEAFF
d_call: TRBD1; v_call: TRBV7-9; j_call: TRBJ1-3; clone_size: -; cdr3_length: 15; cdr3_nt: TGTGCCAGCAGCTCCAGGGGGCAGGTGGGAAACACCATATATTTT; cdr3_aa: CASSSRGQVGNTIYF
d_call: -; v_call: TRBV7-9; j_call: TRBJ1-2; clone_size: -; cdr3_length: 13; cdr3_nt: TGTGCCAGCAGTATGGACAGCTTCTATGGCTACACCTTC; cdr3_aa: CASSMDSFYGYTF
d_call: TRBD1; v_call: TRBV5-1; j_call: TRBJ1-1; clone_size: -; cdr3_length: 15; cdr3_nt: TGCGCCAGCAGCACAGCTCAGGGGGTGAACACTGAAGCTTTCTTT; cdr3_aa: CASSTAQGVNTEAFF
d_call: -; v_call: TRBV19; j_call: TRBJ1-5; clone_size: -; cdr3_length: 15; cdr3_nt: TGTGCCAGTAGTATACGGGTCATGCTGAATCAGCCCCAGCATTTT; cdr3_aa: CASSIRVMLNQPQHF
d_call: -; v_call: TRBV18; j_call: TRBJ1-5; clone_size: -; cdr3_length: 17; cdr3_nt: TGTGCCAGCTCCTCGGGACTTACCGAATATAGCAATCAGCCCCAGCATTTT; cdr3_aa: CASSSGLTEYSNQPQHF
d_call: TRBD1; v_call: TRBV4-3; j_call: TRBJ1-4; clone_size: -; cdr3_length: 17; cdr3_nt: TGCGCCAGCAGCCAAGTCCCGACAGGGGGTGCGATTGAAAAACTGTTTTTT; cdr3_aa: CASSQVPTGGAIEKLFF
d_call: -; v_call: TRBV6-5; j_call: TRBJ2-7; clone_size: -; cdr3_length: 14; cdr3_nt: TGTGCCAGCAGTTACCACAAACAGAACTACGAGCAGTACTTC; cdr3_aa: CASSYHKQNYEQYF
d_call: TRBD1; v_call: TRBV7-9; j_call: TRBJ1-2; clone_size: -; cdr3_length: 16; cdr3_nt: TGTGCCAGCAGCTCAGGACGAGGGGGCGAGAACTATGGCTACACCTTC; cdr3_aa: CASSSGRGGENYGYTF
d_call: TRBD1; v_call: TRBV18; j_call: TRBJ1-4; clone_size: -; cdr3_length: 16; cdr3_nt: TGTGCCAGCTCACCCGGACAGGGGGCGCAAAATGAAAAACTGTTTTTT; cdr3_aa: CASSPGQGAQNEKLFF
d_call: -; v_call: TRBV29-1; j_call: TRBJ1-2; clone_size: -; cdr3_length: 11; cdr3_nt: TGCAGCGTTTTAGATGTGGAGGGCTACACCTTC; cdr3_aa: CSVLDVEGYTF
d_call: TRBD1; v_call: TRBV12-3/TRBV12-4; j_call: TRBJ1-1; clone_size: -; cdr3_length: 13; cdr3_nt: TGTGCCAGCAGTTTACAGGGGGGATCTGAAGCTTTCTTT; cdr3_aa: CASSLQGGSEAFF
d_call: -; v_call: TRBV23-1; j_call: TRBJ2-1; clone_size: -; cdr3_length: 13; cdr3_nt: TGCGCCAGCAGCCCGACGGTGGCAGGGGAGCAGTTCTTC; cdr3_aa: CASSPTVAGEQFF
d_call: -; v_call: TRBV27; j_call: TRBJ1-2; clone_size: -; cdr3_length: 18; cdr3_nt: TGTGCCAGCAGTTTATCCAGTTTGAGGCAGGGTACTAACTATGGCTACACCTTC; cdr3_aa: CASSLSSLRQGTNYGYTF
d_call: -; v_call: TRBV12-3/TRBV12-4; j_call: TRBJ1-5; clone_size: -; cdr3_length: 13; cdr3_nt: TGTGCCAGCAGCCTCTCCGAAGCTCAGCCCCAGCATTTT; cdr3_aa: CASSLSEAQPQHF
d_call: -; v_call: TRBV28; j_call: TRBJ1-5; clone_size: -; cdr3_length: 15; cdr3_nt: TGTGCCAGCAGTTTATCGGTGGTAGGCAATCAGCCCCAGCATTTT; cdr3_aa: CASSLSVVGNQPQHF
d_call: TRBD1; v_call: TRBV15; j_call: TRBJ2-5; clone_size: -; cdr3_length: 17; cdr3_nt: TGTGCCACCAGCAGAGATCCGACAGGGGGCGGCCAAGAGACCCAGTACTTC; cdr3_aa: CATSRDPTGGGQETQYF
d_call: TRBD1; v_call: TRBV18; j_call: TRBJ1-6; clone_size: -; cdr3_length: 14; cdr3_nt: TGTGCCAGCTCTCCGGACAGGGGGCATTCACCCCTCCACTTT; cdr3_aa: CASSPDRGHSPLHF
d_call: TRBD1; v_call: TRBV13; j_call: TRBJ1-1; clone_size: -; cdr3_length: 15; cdr3_nt: TGTGCCAGCAGCTTACAACCGACAGGGTTCACTGAAGCTTTCTTT; cdr3_aa: CASSLQPTGFTEAFF
d_call: TRBD2; v_call: TRBV5-4; j_call: TRBJ2-5; clone_size: -; cdr3_length: 16; cdr3_nt: TGTGCCAGCAGCTCCTCCGGGACTAGCGGGGTAAAGACCCAGTACTTC; cdr3_aa: CASSSSGTSGVKTQYF
d_call: -; v_call: TRBV6-5; j_call: TRBJ2-7; clone_size: -; cdr3_length: 14; cdr3_nt: TGTGCCAGCAGTTACACTGCGGAAGACTACGAGCAGTACTTC; cdr3_aa: CASSYTAEDYEQYF
d_call: -; v_call: TRBV3-1/TRBV3-2; j_call: TRBJ2-5; clone_size: -; cdr3_length: 13; cdr3_nt: TGTGCCAGCAGCCAAGTAGAGAGGGAGACCCAGTACTTC; cdr3_aa: CASSQVERETQYF
d_call: -; v_call: TRBV19; j_call: TRBJ1-4; clone_size: -; cdr3_length: 18; cdr3_nt: TGTGCCAGTGCCCCCTCGAGGGATCGGAGAGCAACTAATGAAAAACTGTTTTTT; cdr3_aa: CASAPSRDRRATNEKLFF
d_call: -; v_call: TRBV3-1/TRBV3-2; j_call: TRBJ2-7; clone_size: -; cdr3_length: 13; cdr3_nt: TGTGCCAGCAGCCAGAGGATTCAGTACGAGCAGTACTTC; cdr3_aa: CASSQRIQYEQYF
d_call: -; v_call: TRBV10-3; j_call: TRBJ1-3; clone_size: -; cdr3_length: 15; cdr3_nt: TGTGCCATCAGTCAGACAGGCACCTCTGGAAACACCATATATTTT; cdr3_aa: CAISQTGTSGNTIYF